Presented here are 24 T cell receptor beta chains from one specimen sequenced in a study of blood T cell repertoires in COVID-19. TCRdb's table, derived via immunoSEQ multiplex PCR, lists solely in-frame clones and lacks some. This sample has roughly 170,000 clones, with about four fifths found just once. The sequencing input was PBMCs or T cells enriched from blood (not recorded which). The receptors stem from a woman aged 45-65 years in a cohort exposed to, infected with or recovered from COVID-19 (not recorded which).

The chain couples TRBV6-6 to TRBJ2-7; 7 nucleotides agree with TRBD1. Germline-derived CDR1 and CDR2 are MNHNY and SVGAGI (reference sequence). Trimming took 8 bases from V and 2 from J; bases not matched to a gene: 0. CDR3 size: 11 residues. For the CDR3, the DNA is TGTGCCAGCCAGGGGGCCTACGAGCAGTACTTC. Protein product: CASQGAYEQYF.

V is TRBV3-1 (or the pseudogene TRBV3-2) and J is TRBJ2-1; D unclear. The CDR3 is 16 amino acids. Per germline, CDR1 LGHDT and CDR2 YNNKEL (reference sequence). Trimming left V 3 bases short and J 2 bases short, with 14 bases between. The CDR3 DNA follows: TGTGCCAGCAGCCAGCCCTTAGCCGTCGCCTACAATGAGCAGTTCTTC. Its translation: CASSQPLAVAYNEQFF.

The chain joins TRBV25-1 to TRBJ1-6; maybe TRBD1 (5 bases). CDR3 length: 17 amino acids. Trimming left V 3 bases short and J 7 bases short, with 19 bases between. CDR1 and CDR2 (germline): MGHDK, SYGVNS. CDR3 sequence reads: CASSDLPGYGLNSPLHF. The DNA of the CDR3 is TGTGCCAGCAGTGACCTTCCAGGGTACGGACTAAATTCACCCCTCCACTTT.

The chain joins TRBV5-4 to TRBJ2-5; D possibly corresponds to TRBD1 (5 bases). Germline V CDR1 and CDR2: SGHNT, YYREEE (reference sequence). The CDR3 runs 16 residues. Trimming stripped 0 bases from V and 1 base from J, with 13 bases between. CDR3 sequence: CASSLGGRTLQETQYF. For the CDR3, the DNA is TGTGCCAGCAGCTTGGGGGGCAGGACCCTCCAAGAGACCCAGTACTTC.

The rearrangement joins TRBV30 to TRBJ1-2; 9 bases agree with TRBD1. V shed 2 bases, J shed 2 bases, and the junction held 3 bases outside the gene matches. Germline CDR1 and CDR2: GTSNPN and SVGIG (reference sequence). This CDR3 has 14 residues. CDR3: CAWSTGQGNYGYTF. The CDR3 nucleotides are TGTGCCTGGAGTACGGGACAGGGAAACTATGGCTACACCTTC.

CDR3 residues: CASTSSSWWTAAKNIQYF. CDR3 sequence (DNA): TGTGCCAGCACATCATCTTCGTGGTGGACAGCAGCCAAAAACATTCAGTACTTC. The V and J genes are TRBV28 and TRBJ2-4; D is possibly TRBD1 (6 bases). Germline V CDR1 and CDR2: MDHEN, SYDVKM. The CDR3 spans 18 residues. Trimming pared 7 bases from V and 0 bases from J, leaving 22 bases between.

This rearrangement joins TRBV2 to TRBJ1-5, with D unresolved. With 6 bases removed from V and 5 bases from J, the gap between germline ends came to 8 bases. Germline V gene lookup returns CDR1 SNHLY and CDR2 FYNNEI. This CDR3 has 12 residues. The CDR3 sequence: CASRSLHQPQHF. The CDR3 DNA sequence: TGTGCCAGCAGATCTCTTCATCAGCCCCAGCATTTT.

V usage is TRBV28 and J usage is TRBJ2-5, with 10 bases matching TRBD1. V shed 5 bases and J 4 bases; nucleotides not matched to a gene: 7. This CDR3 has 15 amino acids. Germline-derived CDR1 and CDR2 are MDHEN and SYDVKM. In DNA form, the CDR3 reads TGTGCCAGCAGTCAGACAGGGGGCGCGAGAGAGACCCAGTACTTC. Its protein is CASSQTGGARETQYF.

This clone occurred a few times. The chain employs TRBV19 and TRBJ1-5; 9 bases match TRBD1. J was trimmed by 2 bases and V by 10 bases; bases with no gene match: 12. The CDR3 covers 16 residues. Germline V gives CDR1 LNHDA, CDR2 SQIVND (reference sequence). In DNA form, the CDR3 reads TGTGCCACCTTACCCGTGGACAGGGGCGGCAATCAGCCCCAGCATTTT. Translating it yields CATLPVDRGGNQPQHF.

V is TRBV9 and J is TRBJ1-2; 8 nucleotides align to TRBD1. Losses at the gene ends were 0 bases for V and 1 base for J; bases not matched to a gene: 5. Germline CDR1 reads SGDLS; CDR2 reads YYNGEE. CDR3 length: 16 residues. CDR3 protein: CASSVDPGQGNYGYTF. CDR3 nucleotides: TGTGCCAGCAGCGTAGACCCCGGACAGGGTAACTATGGCTACACCTTC.

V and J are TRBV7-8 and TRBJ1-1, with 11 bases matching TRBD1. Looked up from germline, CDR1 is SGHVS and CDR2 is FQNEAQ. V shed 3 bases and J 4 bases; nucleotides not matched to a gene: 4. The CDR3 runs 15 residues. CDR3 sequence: CASSLAGTGGTEAFF. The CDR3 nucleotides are TGTGCCAGCAGCTTGGCCGGGACAGGGGGCACTGAAGCTTTCTTT.

The CDR3 bases are TGTGCCAGCAACCAAAGACAGTCTAACTATGGCTACACCTTC. This codes for CASNQRQSNYGYTF. The rearrangement joins TRBV2 to TRBJ1-2; possibly TRBD1 for D (5 bases). Looked up from germline, CDR1 is SNHLY and CDR2 is FYNNEI. This CDR3 has 14 amino acids. V lost 7 bases to trimming and J lost 0 bases, with 12 bases between them. The entire variable domain, with the rest obtained from reference TRBV2 and TRBJ1-2, is as follows: EPEVTQTPSHQVTQMGQEVILRCVPISNHLYFYWYRQILGQKVEFLVSFYNNEISEKSEIFDDQFSVERPDGSNFTLKIRSTKLEDSAMYFCASNQRQSNYGYTFGSGTRLTVV.

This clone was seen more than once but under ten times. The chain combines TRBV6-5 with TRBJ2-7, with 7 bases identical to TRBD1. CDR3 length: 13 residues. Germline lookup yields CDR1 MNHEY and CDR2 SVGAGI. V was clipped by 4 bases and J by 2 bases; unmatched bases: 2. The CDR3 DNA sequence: TGTGCCAGCAGTTGGGACAGAACCTACGAGCAGTACTTC. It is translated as CASSWDRTYEQYF.

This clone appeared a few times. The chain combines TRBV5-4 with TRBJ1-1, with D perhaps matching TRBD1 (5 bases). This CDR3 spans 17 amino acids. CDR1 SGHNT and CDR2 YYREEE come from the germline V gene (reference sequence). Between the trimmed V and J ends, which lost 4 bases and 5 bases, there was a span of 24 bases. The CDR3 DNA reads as TGTGCCAGCAGCCGGCCGCAGGGAATCGGTGATCTTACTGAAGCTTTCTTT. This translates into CASSRPQGIGDLTEAFF.

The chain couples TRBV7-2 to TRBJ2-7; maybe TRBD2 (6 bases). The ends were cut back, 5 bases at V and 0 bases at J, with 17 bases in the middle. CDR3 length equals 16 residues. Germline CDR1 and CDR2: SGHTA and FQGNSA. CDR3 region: CASSLRGGRSSYEQYF. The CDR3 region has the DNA TGTGCCAGCAGCCTAAGAGGAGGGAGGTCCTCCTACGAGCAGTACTTC. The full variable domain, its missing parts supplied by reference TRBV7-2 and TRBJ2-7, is GAGVSQSPSNKVTEKGKDVELRCDPISGHTALYWYRQSLGQGLEFLIYFQGNSAPDKSGLPSDRFSAERTGGSVSTLTIQRTQQEDSAVYLCASSLRGGRSSYEQYFGPGTRLTVT.

The CDR3 is CASRKPAGGTGTGELFF. CDR3 nucleotides: TGTGCCAGCCGTAAGCCAGCGGGAGGGACCGGAACCGGGGAGCTGTTTTTT. The chain joins TRBV27 to TRBJ2-2, with 10 bases aligning to TRBD2. Trimming removed 8 bases from V and 5 bases from J; junction bases left unmatched: 14. The CDR3 totals 17 residues. Germline CDR1 is MNHEY and CDR2 is SMNVEV (reference sequence).

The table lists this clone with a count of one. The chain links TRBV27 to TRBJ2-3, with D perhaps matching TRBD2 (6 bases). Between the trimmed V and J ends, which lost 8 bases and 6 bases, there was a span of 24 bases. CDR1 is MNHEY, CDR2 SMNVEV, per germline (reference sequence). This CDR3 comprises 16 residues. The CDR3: CASAMFGAGSLDTQYF. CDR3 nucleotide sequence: TGTGCCAGCGCCATGTTCGGAGCGGGTTCCTTGGATACGCAGTATTTT.

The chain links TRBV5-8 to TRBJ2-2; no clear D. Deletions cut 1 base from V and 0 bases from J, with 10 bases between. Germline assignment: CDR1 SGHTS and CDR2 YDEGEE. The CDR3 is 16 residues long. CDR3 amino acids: CASSLLVSANTGELFF. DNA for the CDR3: TGTGCCAGCAGCTTGCTTGTGTCAGCGAACACCGGGGAGCTGTTTTTT.

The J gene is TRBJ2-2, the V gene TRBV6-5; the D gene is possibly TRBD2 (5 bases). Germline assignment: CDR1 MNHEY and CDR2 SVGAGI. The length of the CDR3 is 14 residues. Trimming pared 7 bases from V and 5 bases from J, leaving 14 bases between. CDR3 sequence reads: CASTLGSGTGELFF. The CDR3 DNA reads TGTGCCAGCACTCTAGGGAGCGGTACCGGGGAGCTGTTTTTT.

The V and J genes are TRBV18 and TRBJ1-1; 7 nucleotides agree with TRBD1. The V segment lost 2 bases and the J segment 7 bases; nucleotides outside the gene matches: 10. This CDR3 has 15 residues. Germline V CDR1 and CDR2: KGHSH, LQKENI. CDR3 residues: CASSPNQQGNSEAFF. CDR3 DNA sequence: TGTGCCAGCTCACCAAATCAACAGGGGAATAGTGAAGCTTTCTTT. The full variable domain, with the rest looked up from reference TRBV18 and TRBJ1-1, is NAGVMQNPRHLVRRRGQEARLRCSPMKGHSHVYWYRQLPEEGLKFMVYLQKENIIDESGMPKERFSAEFPKEGPSILRIQQVVRGDSAAYFCASSPNQQGNSEAFFGQGTRLTVV.

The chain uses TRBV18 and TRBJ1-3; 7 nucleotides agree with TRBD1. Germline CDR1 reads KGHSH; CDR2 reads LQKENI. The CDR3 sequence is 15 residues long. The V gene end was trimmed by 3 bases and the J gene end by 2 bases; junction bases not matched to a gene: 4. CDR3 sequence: CASSPVRGTGNTIYF. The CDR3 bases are TGTGCCAGCTCACCGGTCAGGGGGACTGGAAACACCATATATTTT.

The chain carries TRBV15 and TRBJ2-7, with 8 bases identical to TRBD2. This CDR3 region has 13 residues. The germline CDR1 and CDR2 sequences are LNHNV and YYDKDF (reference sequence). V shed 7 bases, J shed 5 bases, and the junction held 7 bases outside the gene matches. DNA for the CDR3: TGTGCCACCAACGCCGGGACTAGTAACGAGCAGTACTTC. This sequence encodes CATNAGTSNEQYF.

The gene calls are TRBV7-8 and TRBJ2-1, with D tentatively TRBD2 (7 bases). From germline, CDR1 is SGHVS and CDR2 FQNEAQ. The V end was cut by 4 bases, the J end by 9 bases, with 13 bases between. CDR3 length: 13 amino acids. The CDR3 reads CASSSGGYGEQFF. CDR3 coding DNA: TGTGCCAGCAGCTCGGGGGGCTACGGTGAGCAGTTCTTC.

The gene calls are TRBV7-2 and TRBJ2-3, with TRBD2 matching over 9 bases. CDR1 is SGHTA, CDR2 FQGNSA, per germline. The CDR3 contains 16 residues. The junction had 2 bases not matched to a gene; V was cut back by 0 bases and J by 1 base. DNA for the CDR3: TGTGCCAGCAGCTTAGCGGTAGCGGGGGGCACAGATACGCAGTATTTT. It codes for CASSLAVAGGTDTQYF.